The 32 T cell receptor beta chains below come from one sample, sequenced in a study of T cells in narcolepsy. Profiling relied on immunoSEQ multiplex PCR, and the TCRdb table lists in-frame clones only, not all of them. The sample has fewer than 40,000 clones; 75% to 90% are singletons. Sequenced material: CD45RA- memory CD4+ T cells from PBMCs. The receptors come from a human donor with narcolepsy.

V usage is TRBV6-6 and J usage is TRBJ1-2; D not certain. Trimming stripped 0 bases from V and 5 bases from J, with 13 bases between. The germline V gene has CDR1 MNHNY and CDR2 SVGAGI (reference sequence). There are 15 residues in the CDR3. In nucleotides, the CDR3 is TGTGCCAGCAGTTACTCAAACCCCCTGGAGTATGGCTACACCTTC. It is translated as CASSYSNPLEYGYTF.

J is TRBJ1-2 and V is TRBV6-5; D not certain. The CDR3 runs to 12 residues. Looked up from germline, CDR1 is MNHEY and CDR2 is SVGAGI. V shed 11 bases and J shed 1 base, with 11 bases lying between them. This CDR3 reads CAADEFNYGYTF. The CDR3 DNA is TGTGCCGCCGACGAGTTTAACTATGGCTACACCTTC.

This clone appeared once. The rearrangement links TRBV5-5 to TRBJ2-1; no definite D call. Trimming stripped 2 bases from V and 5 bases from J, with 8 bases between. This CDR3 contains 13 residues. Per the germline V gene, CDR1 is SGHKS and CDR2 is YYEKEE (reference sequence). This CDR3 reads CASSLGQDNEQFF. CDR3 sequence (DNA): TGTGCCAGCAGCTTAGGGCAAGACAATGAGCAGTTCTTC.

This chain joins TRBV5-5 and TRBJ2-2, with 7 bases matching TRBD2. The junction had 9 bases not matched to a gene; V was cut back by 2 bases and J by 5 bases. Germline CDR1 and CDR2: SGHKS and YYEKEE (reference sequence). This CDR3 has 16 residues. CDR3 coding DNA: TGTGCCAGCAGCTTTGGCGGGGGAAGGAATACCGGGGAGCTGTTTTTT. Amino acids: CASSFGGGRNTGELFF.

The chain combines TRBV10-2 with TRBJ1-1, with TRBD1 as a possible D gene (6 bases). V was pared by 8 bases and J by 0 bases, with 10 bases between. Germline values: CDR1 WSHSY, CDR2 SAAADI. The CDR3 runs 13 residues. CDR3 protein: CASQGMVNTEAFF. The CDR3, as DNA: TGCGCCAGCCAGGGGATGGTGAACACTGAAGCTTTCTTT.

The chain carries TRBV7-2 and TRBJ2-3; the D gene is possibly TRBD1 (5 bases). V gave up 4 bases and J gave up 0 bases, with 17 bases separating them. Germline-derived CDR1 and CDR2 are SGHTA and FQGNSA. This CDR3 region has 17 residues. In DNA form, the CDR3 reads TGTGCCAGCAGCTCAAGAGACAGAGGTTGGAGCACAGATACGCAGTATTTT. This encodes CASSSRDRGWSTDTQYF.

The gene calls are TRBV9 and TRBJ1-1; weak D call: TRBD1 (6 bases). Germline V CDR1 and CDR2: SGDLS, YYNGEE. This CDR3 region has 12 residues. V lost 3 bases and J 12 bases, leaving 15 bases between the germline ends. CDR3 in DNA: TGTGCCAGCAGCGCGCTCAAGGGGGTGTCTTTCTTT. Translating gives CASSALKGVSFF.

The chain uses TRBV19 and TRBJ1-2, with D unresolved. The CDR3 has 15 amino acids. Between the trimmed V and J ends, which lost 3 bases and 0 bases, there was a span of 11 bases. From germline, CDR1 is LNHDA and CDR2 SQIVND (reference sequence). The CDR3 loop is CASSMFPEPNYGYTF. The CDR3, as DNA: TGTGCCAGTAGTATGTTCCCCGAACCTAACTATGGCTACACCTTC.

CDR3 region: CASSPRTGQGGNIQYF. The CDR3 nucleotides are TGCGCCAGCAGCCCCAGGACAGGGCAAGGGGGAAACATTCAGTACTTC. The chain joins TRBV4-1 to TRBJ2-4; TRBD1 aligns across 8 bases. The CDR3 covers 16 residues. Germline V gene sequence: CDR1 MGHRA, CDR2 YSYEKL. Unmatched junction bases numbered 11, after V lost 4 bases and J lost 6 bases.

The chain couples TRBV28 to TRBJ1-5; D is possibly TRBD1 (5 bases). The CDR3 spans 15 residues. V dropped 3 bases and J dropped 6 bases, with 15 bases sitting between them. Per the germline V gene, CDR1 is MDHEN and CDR2 is SYDVKM. The CDR3 bases are TGTGCCAGCAGTTTTAGGCAGGGTAGGGGTCAGCCCCAGCATTTT. Its translation: CASSFRQGRGQPQHF.

J is TRBJ2-3 and V is TRBV27; 9 nucleotides align to TRBD2. The trim removed 7 bases at V and 6 bases at J, leaving 17 bases unmatched. The V gene's germline CDR1 is MNHEY and CDR2 SMNVEV (reference sequence). The length of the CDR3 is 17 residues. The CDR3 reads CASTHSRGRAGRDTQYF. The CDR3 coding sequence is TGTGCCAGCACCCACTCCCGCGGGAGGGCCGGTCGGGATACGCAGTATTTT.

This chain joins TRBV19 and TRBJ2-3, with D unclear. CDR1 and CDR2 from the germline V gene are LNHDA and SQIVND (reference sequence). V lost 5 bases and J lost 5, with 17 bases in between. The length of the CDR3 is 15 residues. The CDR3 region has the DNA TGTGCCAGTAGTGCGTTAGCCCAGGACGGAGATACGCAGTATTTT. Encoded protein: CASSALAQDGDTQYF.

The V gene is TRBV30, the J gene TRBJ1-6; D is unresolved. Germline CDR1 and CDR2: GTSNPN and SVGIG (reference sequence). The CDR3 spans 14 residues. V was shortened by 3 bases and J by 9 bases, with 15 bases between the two germline ends. The CDR3 reads CAWSDEGMRSPLHF. The CDR3 nucleotides read TGTGCCTGGAGCGATGAGGGCATGCGTTCACCCCTCCACTTT.

The rearrangement uses TRBV19 and TRBJ1-1; TRBD1 might be the D (6 bases). Looked up from germline, CDR1 is LNHDA and CDR2 is SQIVND (reference sequence). Deletions cut 8 bases from V and 1 base from J, with 14 bases between. CDR3 length: 14 amino acids. The CDR3: CASRSLDRNTEAFF. Here the CDR3 DNA reads TGTGCCAGTCGCTCCTTGGACAGGAACACTGAAGCTTTCTTT.

The V and J genes are TRBV21-1 and TRBJ1-2; TRBD1, the D gene given by the table, was not confirmed from the DNA. TRBV21-1 corresponds to a pseudogene. The CDR3 totals 14 residues. For the CDR3, the DNA is TGTGCCAGCAGCAAGGAGACAGGGGGCTGTGGCTACACCTTC. Translation: CASSKETGGCGYTF.

This chain uses TRBV19 with TRBJ2-2; TRBD1 aligns across 9 bases. Germline loops: CDR1 LNHDA, CDR2 SQIVND (reference sequence). The V segment lost 7 bases and the J segment 5 bases; nucleotides outside the gene matches: 14. The CDR3 loop spans 17 amino acids. This chain's CDR3 is CASTAPGDRGYTGELFF. The CDR3 DNA sequence: TGTGCCAGTACCGCCCCGGGAGACAGGGGGTATACCGGGGAGCTGTTTTTT.

The J gene is TRBJ2-5, the V gene TRBV30; no reliable D call. The germline V gene has CDR1 GTSNPN and CDR2 SVGIG (reference sequence). The length of the CDR3 is 13 residues. Deletions cut 2 bases from V and 1 base from J, with 8 bases between. This chain's CDR3 is CAWSKAAQETQYF. The CDR3 bases are TGTGCCTGGAGTAAGGCAGCCCAAGAGACCCAGTACTTC.

The rearrangement joins TRBV2 to TRBJ1-6; D call uncertain. The V and J ends lost 5 bases and 7 bases respectively, with 15 bases between them. CDR1 is SNHLY and CDR2 is FYNNEI in the germline V gene. The CDR3 spans 15 residues. This CDR3 is CASSPSDRENSPLHF. The CDR3, as DNA: TGTGCCAGCAGTCCCTCTGACCGGGAAAATTCACCCCTCCACTTT.

The genes are TRBV7-6 and TRBJ2-7; 9 nucleotides line up with TRBD1. Germline V gene lookup returns CDR1 SGHVS and CDR2 FNYEAQ. This CDR3 comprises 14 residues. Trimming cost V 5 bases and J 3 bases; bases outside gene matches: 5. Written as DNA, the CDR3 is TGTGCCAGCAGCCCGAGACAGGGGGGCTACGAGCAGTACTTC. It translates to CASSPRQGGYEQYF. The variable domain in full, with the rest retrieved from reference TRBV7-6 and TRBJ2-7, is GAGVSQSPRYKVTKRGQDVALRCDPISGHVSLYWYRQALGQGPEFLTYFNYEAQQDKSGLPNDRFSAERPEGSISTLTIQRTEQRDSAMYRCASSPRQGGYEQYFGPGTRLTVT.

This chain's CDR3 is CASSLASGVKETQYF. The CDR3 DNA is TGCGCCAGCAGCCTGGCTAGCGGGGTAAAAGAGACCCAGTACTTC. J is TRBJ2-5 and V is TRBV5-1; 9 bases are shared with TRBD2. Germline V gene sequence: CDR1 SGHRS, CDR2 YFSETQ. The CDR3 runs to 15 residues. V shed 4 bases, J shed 3 bases, and the junction held 7 bases outside the gene matches.

This chain links TRBV9 with TRBJ2-7, with D possibly called TRBD1 or TRBD2 (5 bases each). Trimming removed 1 base from V and 2 bases from J, with 10 bases in between. Germline V gene sequence: CDR1 SGDLS, CDR2 YYNGEE. This CDR3 comprises 14 residues. CDR3 bases: TGTGCCAGCAGCGTACGAGAGGGACCCTACGAGCAGTACTTC. Translation gives CASSVREGPYEQYF.

This clone is a singleton in its sample. The chain couples TRBV9 to TRBJ1-2; D uncertain. This CDR3 region has 14 residues. Trimming cost V 0 bases and J 4 bases, with 10 bases left between them. The germline CDR1 and CDR2 sequences are SGDLS and YYNGEE. CDR3 region: CASSVALGSYGYTF. Here the CDR3 DNA reads TGTGCCAGCAGCGTAGCTCTGGGTAGCTATGGCTACACCTTC.

This clone was recorded only once. The genes are TRBV6-5 and TRBJ1-2, with TRBD1 identical over 8 bases. CDR1 MNHEY and CDR2 SVGAGI come from the germline V gene. The CDR3 consists of 15 residues. The V and J ends lost 2 bases and 8 bases, in that order; junction bases with no gene match: 10. CDR3 DNA: TGTGCCAGCAGTTACGAAGGGACAGGTTGGGACGGCTACACCTTC. It yields the protein CASSYEGTGWDGYTF.

This clone has only a few counts. This chain uses TRBV7-2 with TRBJ2-2; TRBD2 is a possible D gene (7 bases). The CDR3 contains 14 residues. V was cut by 6 bases and J by 7 bases, with 15 bases left in between. From germline, CDR1 is SGHTA and CDR2 FQGNSA. CDR3 coding DNA: TGTGCCAGCAGGGAGAGAGGGGGGGACGGGGAGCTGTTTTTT. The encoded protein is CASRERGGDGELFF.

This clone was seen only a few times. The chain has TRBV19 and TRBJ2-7; no reliable D call. Trimming removed 1 base from V and 5 bases from J, with 6 bases in between. The germline CDR1 and CDR2 sequences are LNHDA and SQIVND (reference sequence). There are 12 residues in the CDR3. This CDR3 reads CASSIAGNEQYF. In nucleotides, the CDR3 is TGTGCCAGTAGTATAGCAGGAAACGAGCAGTACTTC.

The chain couples TRBV29-1 to TRBJ2-7, with TRBD1 identical over 11 bases. Germline lookup yields CDR1 SQVTM and CDR2 ANQGSEA. V lost 7 bases to trimming and J lost 0 bases; unmatched junction nucleotides: 5. This CDR3 is 14 amino acids long. CDR3 sequence: CSATGTGGSYEQYF. DNA of the CDR3: TGCAGCGCCACCGGGACAGGGGGCTCCTACGAGCAGTACTTC.

The chain employs TRBV9 and TRBJ2-3; 11 positions agree with TRBD2. With V trimmed by 0 bases and J by 4 bases, 7 bases remained unmatched. The CDR3 consists of 17 residues. Per the germline V gene, CDR1 is SGDLS and CDR2 is YYNGEE. CDR3 region: CASSVDSGRAISDTQYF. CDR3 bases: TGTGCCAGCAGCGTAGATAGCGGGAGGGCCATTTCAGATACGCAGTATTTT.

The rearrangement joins TRBV6-5 to TRBJ2-5; possibly TRBD2 for D (7 bases). Trimming stripped 8 bases from V and 5 bases from J, with 12 bases between. Germline assignment: CDR1 MNHEY and CDR2 SVGAGI. The CDR3 contains 12 residues. Written as DNA, the CDR3 is TGTGCCAGCGGCGGGGGCCGGGAGACCCAGTACTTC. It yields the protein CASGGGRETQYF.

This clone was seen more than once but under ten times. The chain joins TRBV9 to TRBJ2-2; possible D gene TRBD2, 6 bases. The CDR3 covers 15 residues. Germline CDR1 reads SGDLS; CDR2 reads YYNGEE. V lost 2 bases and J 7 bases, leaving 15 bases between the germline ends. The CDR3 loop is CASSVSSAIIGELFF. The CDR3 coding sequence is TGTGCCAGCAGCGTTTCTAGCGCAATTATCGGGGAGCTGTTTTTT.

The J gene is TRBJ1-1, the V gene TRBV2; possible D gene TRBD1, 6 bases. Trimming stripped 3 bases from V and 9 bases from J, with 14 bases between. This CDR3 is built from 13 residues. The germline gives CDR1 SNHLY, CDR2 FYNNEI. CDR3 coding DNA: TGTGCCAGCAGTGAGGAACAGGGCCGACAAGCTTTCTTT. It is translated as CASSEEQGRQAFF.

This chain links TRBV7-2 with TRBJ2-1, with 7 nucleotides matching TRBD1. The germline V gene has CDR1 SGHTA and CDR2 FQGNSA. The CDR3 spans 12 residues. After removal of 5 bases from V and 6 bases from J, the junction contained 1 base not matched to a gene. CDR3 region: CASSHRGNEQFF. Here the CDR3 DNA reads TGTGCCAGCAGCCACAGGGGCAATGAGCAGTTCTTC. Filled out from reference TRBV7-2 and TRBJ2-1, the complete variable domain reads GAGVSQSPSNKVTEKGKDVELRCDPISGHTALYWYRQSLGQGLEFLIYFQGNSAPDKSGLPSDRFSAERTGGSVSTLTIQRTQQEDSAVYLCASSHRGNEQFFGPGTRLTVL.

The chain joins TRBV7-3 to TRBJ2-3; D might be TRBD2 (5 bases). The V and J ends lost 6 bases and 4 bases respectively, with 14 bases between them. CDR1 and CDR2 from the germline V gene are SGHTA and FQGTGA. CDR3 length: 14 residues. CDR3 DNA sequence: TGTGCCAGCAGTCGGGGAAGTGAGGCAGATACGCAGTATTTT. Protein: CASSRGSEADTQYF.